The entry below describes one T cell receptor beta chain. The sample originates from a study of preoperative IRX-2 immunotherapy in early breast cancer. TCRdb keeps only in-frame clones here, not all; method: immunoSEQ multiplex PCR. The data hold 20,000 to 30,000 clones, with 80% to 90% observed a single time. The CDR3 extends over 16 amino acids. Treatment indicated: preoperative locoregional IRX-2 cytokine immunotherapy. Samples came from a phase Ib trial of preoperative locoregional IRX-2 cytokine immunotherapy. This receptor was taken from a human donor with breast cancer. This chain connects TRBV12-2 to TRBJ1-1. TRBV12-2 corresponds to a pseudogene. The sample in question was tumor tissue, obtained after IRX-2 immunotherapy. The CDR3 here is CASRSRSERMNTEAFF. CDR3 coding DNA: TGTGCAAGTCGCTCCCGGTCGGAGAGGATGAACACTGAAGCTTTCTTT.